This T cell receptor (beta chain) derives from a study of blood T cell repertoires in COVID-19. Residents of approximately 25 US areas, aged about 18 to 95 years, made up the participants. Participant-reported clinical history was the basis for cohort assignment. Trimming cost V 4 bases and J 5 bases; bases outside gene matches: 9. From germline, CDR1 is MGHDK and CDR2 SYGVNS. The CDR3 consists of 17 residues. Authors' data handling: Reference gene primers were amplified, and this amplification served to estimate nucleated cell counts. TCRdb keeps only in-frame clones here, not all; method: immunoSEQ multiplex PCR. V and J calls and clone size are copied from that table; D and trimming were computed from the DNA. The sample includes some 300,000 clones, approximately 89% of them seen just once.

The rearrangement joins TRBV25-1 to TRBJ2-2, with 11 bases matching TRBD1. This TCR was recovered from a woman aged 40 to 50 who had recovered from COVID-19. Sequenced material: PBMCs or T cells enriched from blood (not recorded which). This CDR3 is CASSATLGQGGTGELFF. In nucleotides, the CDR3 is TGTGCCAGCAGTGCAACCCTGGGACAGGGGGGGACCGGGGAGCTGTTTTTT.